Each of the 14 T cell receptor beta chains below was sequenced from the same sample in a study of T cells in Graves' hyperthyroidism and ophthalmopathy. There were TCR beta CDR3 regions amplified from RNA transcripts. The TCR CDR3 first-round RT-PCR relied on the HTBI primer set. Via MiXCR, TCRdb re-called the multiplex PCR reads, giving one row per CDR3 protein. The sample contains 550,000 to 800,000 distinct CDR3 sequences, around 15% of which appear only once. The sequenced sample was blood. These receptors originate from a man aged 45-65 years with Graves' hyperthyroidism.

This clonotype was picked up many times. The chain links TRBV7-9 to TRBJ2-5; D call uncertain. V was cut by 1 base and J by 4 bases, with 13 bases left in between. Germline V gene lookup returns CDR1 SEHNR and CDR2 FQNEAQ (reference sequence). The CDR3 has 15 amino acids. Here the CDR3 DNA reads TGTGCCAGCAGCTTAGTCGGACGTCCGTTAGAGACCCAGTACTTC. Amino acids: CASSLVGRPLETQYF. Combining the CDR3 with reference TRBV7-9 and TRBJ2-5 gives the whole variable domain DTGVSQNPRHKITKRGQNVTFRCDPISEHNRLYWYRQTLGQGPEFLTYFQNEAQLEKSRLLSDRFSAERPKGSFSTLEIQRTEQGDSAMYLCASSLVGRPLETQYFGPGTRLLVL.

This clonotype was picked up many times. The chain recombines TRBV28 with TRBJ2-5; D could derive from TRBD1 or TRBD2 (6 bases each). Between the trimmed V and J ends, which lost 1 base and 5 bases, there was a span of 14 bases. The CDR3 extends over 15 amino acids. Germline assignment: CDR1 MDHEN and CDR2 SYDVKM. The CDR3, as DNA: TGTGCCAGCAGTTTATCTCGGGGGCTGGGGGAGACCCAGTACTTC. Translating it yields CASSLSRGLGETQYF.

V is TRBV29-1 and J is TRBJ1-2; D call uncertain. CDR3 length equals 12 residues. Germline-derived CDR1 and CDR2 are SQVTM and ANQGSEA. With 4 bases removed from V and 2 bases from J, the gap between germline ends came to 8 bases. The CDR3 here is CSVVHENYGYTF. The CDR3 DNA reads as TGCAGCGTTGTTCACGAGAACTATGGCTACACCTTC.

This clonotype was observed at least ten times. The CDR3 region is CASSSGLAGVYEQYF. The CDR3 nucleotides read TGTGCCAGCAGCTCAGGACTAGCGGGAGTATACGAGCAGTACTTC. The rearrangement links TRBV27 to TRBJ2-7; the match to TRBD2 covers 13 bases. The J segment lost 4 bases and the V segment lost 6 bases, leaving 6 bases of the junction unmatched. The CDR3 runs to 15 residues. Germline CDR1 reads MNHEY; CDR2 reads SMNVEV (reference sequence).

The genes are TRBV5-1 and TRBJ2-2; 9 bases line up with TRBD1. Trimming removed 5 bases from V and 4 bases from J; junction bases left unmatched: 9. The germline V gene has CDR1 SGHRS and CDR2 YFSETQ. This CDR3 region has 16 residues. CDR3: CASRSTGQGSTGELFF. As DNA, the CDR3 is TGCGCCAGCAGATCTACGGGACAGGGAAGCACCGGGGAGCTGTTTTTT.

This sequence joins TRBV7-2 and TRBJ2-7; D assignment may be TRBD1 or TRBD2 (5 bases each). V lost 6 bases, J lost 3 bases, and 15 bases lay in between. Germline V gives CDR1 SGHTA, CDR2 FQGNSA. The CDR3 runs to 14 residues. The CDR3 loop is CASRKTRDDYEQYF. The CDR3 coding sequence is TGTGCCAGCAGAAAAACCCGGGACGACTACGAGCAGTACTTC.

This clonotype was recorded a few times. The junction and the germline gene differ at one end; a read error may be behind it. V usage is TRBV10-3 and J usage is TRBJ1-1; possible D gene TRBD1, 5 bases. The germline V gene encodes CDR1 ENHRY and CDR2 SYGVKD. The length of the CDR3 is 16 residues. DNA for the CDR3: TGTGCCATCAGTGAGTCAGACAGAAGTAGAAACACTGAAGCTTCCTTT. Protein sequence: CAISESDRSRNTEASF.

This clonotype was observed many times. This chain uses TRBV27 with TRBJ2-3; 9 nucleotides agree with TRBD2. CDR1 MNHEY and CDR2 SMNVEV come from the germline V gene (reference sequence). V lost 5 bases, J lost 4 bases, and 16 bases stayed unmatched. The CDR3 has 18 amino acids. This CDR3 reads CASSPTTEGLAKADTQYF. CDR3 nucleotide sequence: TGTGCCAGCAGTCCAACGACCGAAGGACTAGCGAAAGCAGATACGCAGTATTTT.

This clonotype has ten or more counts. V and J are TRBV28 and TRBJ2-7; D might be TRBD1 or TRBD2, each matching 5 bases. This CDR3 region has 16 residues. Germline CDR1 and CDR2: MDHEN and SYDVKM. V was trimmed by 2 bases and J by 0 bases, leaving 14 bases between them. The DNA for the CDR3 is TGTGCCAGCAGTTTACGGGGCGAGACGAGCTCCTACGAGCAGTACTTC. It translates to CASSLRGETSSYEQYF.

This clonotype was found many times. The chain has TRBV27 and TRBJ2-7; D is undetermined. The V end lost 1 base, the J end lost 0 bases, and 4 bases lay between the germline ends. This CDR3 contains 13 residues. The V gene's germline CDR1 is MNHEY and CDR2 SMNVEV (reference sequence). The CDR3 sequence: CASSLYFSYEQYF. CDR3 nucleotide sequence: TGTGCCAGCAGTTTATACTTCTCCTACGAGCAGTACTTC.

This clonotype came up many times. The chain combines TRBV10-2 with TRBJ2-1; 8 bases line up with TRBD2. The ends lost 0 bases at V and 10 bases at J; junction bases unmatched: 8. Per germline, CDR1 WSHSY and CDR2 SAAADI. This CDR3 is 15 amino acids long. This chain's CDR3 is CASSESVAGLEEQFF. The CDR3, as DNA: TGCGCCAGCAGTGAGTCTGTAGCGGGGCTTGAGGAGCAGTTCTTC.

This clonotype has just a few counts. CDR3 nucleotide sequence: TGTGCCACCAGTGATTCTCGACTAGCGGGCGCGTCCACCGAGCAGTACTTC. It translates to CATSDSRLAGASTEQYF. This rearrangement joins TRBV24-1 to TRBJ2-7, with 10 bases identical to TRBD2. Germline CDR1 KGHDR, CDR2 SFDVKD. The CDR3 is 17 amino acids. V lost 2 bases and J lost 6; bases outside the gene matches: 12.

This clonotype has only a few counts. This sequence joins TRBV4-2 and TRBJ2-7; D remains ambiguous. Looked up from germline, CDR1 is LGHNA and CDR2 is YNFKEQ. V was clipped by 0 bases and J by 0 bases, with 15 bases between them. This CDR3 has 17 residues. Here the CDR3 DNA reads TGTGCCAGCAGCCAAGATCTTTACGCTGGCTACTCCTACGAGCAGTACTTC. This translates into CASSQDLYAGYSYEQYF.

V usage is TRBV28 and J usage is TRBJ2-1; perhaps TRBD2 as D (5 bases). V gave up 4 bases and J gave up 3 bases, with 10 bases separating them. This CDR3 region has 14 residues. Germline V CDR1 and CDR2: MDHEN, SYDVKM. CDR3 sequence reads: CASSSISDYNEQFF. The DNA for the CDR3 is TGTGCCAGCAGTTCGATTAGCGACTACAATGAGCAGTTCTTC. Based on the CDR3 plus reference TRBV28 and TRBJ2-1, the full variable domain is DVKVTQSSRYLVKRTGEKVFLECVQDMDHENMFWYRQDPGLGLRLIYFSYDVKMKEKGDIPEGYSVSREKKERFSLILESASTNQTSMYLCASSSISDYNEQFFGPGTRLTVL.